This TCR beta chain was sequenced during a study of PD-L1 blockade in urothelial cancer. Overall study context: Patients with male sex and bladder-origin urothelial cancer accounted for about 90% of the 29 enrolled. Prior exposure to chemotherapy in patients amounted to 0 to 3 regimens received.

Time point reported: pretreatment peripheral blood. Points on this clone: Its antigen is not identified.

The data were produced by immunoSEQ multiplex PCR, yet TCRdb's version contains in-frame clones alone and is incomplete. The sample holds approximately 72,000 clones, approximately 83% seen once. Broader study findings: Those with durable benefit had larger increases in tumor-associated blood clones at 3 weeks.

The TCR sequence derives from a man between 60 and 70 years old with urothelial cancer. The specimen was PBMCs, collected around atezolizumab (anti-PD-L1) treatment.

In DNA form, the CDR3 reads TGTGCCAGCAGTGCGACAGGGGGCCGAAACGAGCAGTACTTC. Protein product: CASSATGGRNEQYF. The chain couples TRBV2 to TRBJ2-7; TRBD1 matches at 10 bases. CDR1 and CDR2 (germline): SNHLY, FYNNEI. With 4 bases clipped from V and 5 bases from J, the junction kept 5 bases outside the gene matches. The CDR3 length is 14 residues.